This section outlines one T cell receptor beta chain sequence together with its context. The data originate from a study of blood T cell repertoires in COVID-19. Study summary: Samples taken during acute and convalescent COVID-19 were collected in the United States, Italy and Spain. T cells, B-cell-depleted T cells, or PBMCs supplied cDNA or gDNA.

As originally analysed: Estimates of nucleated cell counts were drawn from the amplification of reference gene primers. Profiled with immunoSEQ multiplex PCR; TCRdb holds only in-frame clones, not every one. Clone size and V and J calls were adopted from that table, with D and trimming inferred from the DNA. The sample comprises about 270,000 clones, around nine tenths of which are singletons, and 1.5% to 2% rests with the top ten. The V gene end was trimmed by 5 bases and the J gene end by 6 bases; junction bases not matched to a gene: 11. The CDR3 has 16 residues. Germline V gives CDR1 LNHDA, CDR2 SQIVND (reference sequence).

The genes are TRBV19 and TRBJ2-3; 10 positions match TRBD1. This TCR came from a woman aged 60-70 years who had recovered from COVID-19. Source material: peripheral blood. The chain's CDR3 is CASSPGTGDGSDTQYF. The CDR3 nucleotides are TGTGCCAGTAGTCCTGGGACAGGGGATGGCTCCGATACGCAGTATTTT.